This T cell receptor beta chain was obtained from a study of blood T cell repertoires in COVID-19. The overall study: COVID-19 samples from acute and convalescent phases originated in the United States, Italy and Spain.

Only in-frame clones appear in the TCRdb table, and some are missing; sequencing was by immunoSEQ multiplex PCR. The sample lists around 210,000 clones, about 79% occurring once. The CDR3 runs 17 residues. Germline assignment: CDR1 MNHNY and CDR2 SVGAGI (reference sequence). V shed 5 bases and J 0 bases; nucleotides not matched to a gene: 10. Material for sequencing was peripheral blood. V and J are TRBV6-6 and TRBJ1-5; the match to TRBD1 covers 7 bases. The sequence was collected from a human donor in a cohort sampled during active COVID-19. The CDR3 region has the DNA TGTGCCAGCAGTCGCCAGGGACAGTTCGGTAGCAATCAGCCCCAGCATTTT. Translating gives CASSRQGQFGSNQPQHF.